This T cell receptor beta chain was found in a study of blood T cell repertoires in COVID-19. Study context: Specimens from acute and convalescent COVID-19 originated in the United States, Italy and Spain.

Authors' data handling: Using reference gene primer amplification, nucleated cell counts were estimated. Measured with immunoSEQ multiplex PCR; TCRdb has only the in-frame clones, and not every one. The V and J calls and clone size come from that table; D and trimming were worked out from the DNA. In the table there are a few hundred thousand clones, approximately 85% of which are singletons. In germline, CDR1 is LGHNA, CDR2 YNFKEQ. This CDR3 spans 15 amino acids. Trimming took 0 bases from V and 6 from J, leaving 14 bases between them. The TCR originated in a human donor in a cohort sampled during active COVID-19. V and J are TRBV4-2 and TRBJ1-1; D unresolved. The source material was peripheral blood. The CDR3 DNA follows: TGTGCCAGCAGCCAAGAAGCGGGTCGGAAGGCTGAAGCTTTCTTT. Its translation is CASSQEAGRKAEAFF.